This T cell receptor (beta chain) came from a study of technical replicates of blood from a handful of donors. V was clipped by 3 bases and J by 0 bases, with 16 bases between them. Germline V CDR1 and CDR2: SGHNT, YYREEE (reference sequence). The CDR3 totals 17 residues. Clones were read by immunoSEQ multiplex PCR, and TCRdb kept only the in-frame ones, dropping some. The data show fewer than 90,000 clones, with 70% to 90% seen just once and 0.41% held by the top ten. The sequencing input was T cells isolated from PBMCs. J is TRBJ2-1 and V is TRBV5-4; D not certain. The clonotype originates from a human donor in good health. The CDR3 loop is CASSYPEVPSSYNEQFF. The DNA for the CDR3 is TGTGCCAGCAGCTACCCAGAGGTCCCAAGCTCCTACAATGAGCAGTTCTTC. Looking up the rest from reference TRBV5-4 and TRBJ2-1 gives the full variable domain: ETGVTQSPTHLIKTRGQQVTLRCSSQSGHNTVSWYQQALGQGPQFIFQYYREEENGRGNFPPRFSGLQFPNYSSELNVNALELDDSALYLCASSYPEVPSSYNEQFFGPGTRLTVL.